This passage covers 21 T cell receptor beta chains from one sample sequenced in a study of T cells in Graves' hyperthyroidism and ophthalmopathy. Amplified regions were TCR beta CDR3 sequences from RNA transcripts. Carried out on the TCR CDR3, a first-round RT-PCR used the HTBI primer set. TCRdb called the multiplex PCR reads again in MiXCR, with one record for every CDR3 protein. This sample has hundreds of thousands of distinct CDR3 sequences; about 14% occur once, and the top ten carry roughly an eighth. The specimen sequenced was blood. These receptors all stem from a man aged 18 to 29 with Graves' ophthalmopathy.

This clonotype has at least ten counts. The rearrangement joins TRBV5-1 to TRBJ1-1; maybe TRBD1 (5 bases). V was trimmed by 3 bases and J by 3 bases, leaving 12 bases between them. Germline V gives CDR1 SGHRS, CDR2 YFSETQ. CDR3 length equals 14 residues. CDR3 in amino acids: CASSYGTTYTEAFF. The CDR3 DNA is TGCGCCAGCAGCTACGGGACGACATACACTGAAGCTTTCTTT.

This clonotype was detected ten times or more. CDR3 sequence: CASSLAPLLGAYNEQFF. DNA for the CDR3: TGTGCCAGCAGCTTAGCTCCCCTCTTGGGCGCCTACAATGAGCAGTTCTTC. The chain employs TRBV11-1 and TRBJ2-1; D unclear. The V and J ends lost 0 bases and 2 bases respectively, with 14 bases between them. Germline V gene sequence: CDR1 SGHAT, CDR2 FQDESV (reference sequence). The CDR3 consists of 17 residues.

There are many counts of this clonotype. The chain employs TRBV5-1 and TRBJ1-1; D perhaps matches TRBD1 (5 bases). CDR3 size: 14 residues. V gave up 3 bases and J gave up 1 base, with 10 bases separating them. Germline lookup yields CDR1 SGHRS and CDR2 YFSETQ. The DNA of the CDR3 is TGCGCCAGCAGCTCGGGGACGGCGAACACTGAAGCTTTCTTT. Amino acids: CASSSGTANTEAFF.

There are many counts of this clonotype. V usage is TRBV15 and J usage is TRBJ2-7; the D is unclear. The CDR3 runs to 17 residues. V was cut by 0 bases and J by 3 bases, with 18 bases left in between. Germline V CDR1 and CDR2: LNHNV, YYDKDF (reference sequence). The CDR3 loop reads CATSRDRKIGYDYEQYF. The CDR3 DNA sequence: TGTGCCACCAGCAGAGACCGAAAAATAGGATATGACTACGAGCAGTACTTC.

At least ten counts were recorded for this clonotype. The V and J genes are TRBV5-6 and TRBJ1-1; possibly TRBD1 for D (6 bases). The CDR3 length is 14 residues. V was pared by 5 bases and J by 2 bases, with 13 bases between. Germline V lookup: CDR1 SGHDT, CDR2 YYEEEE. This CDR3 reads CASSGGTLNTEAFF. As DNA, the CDR3 is TGTGCCAGCAGTGGGGGGACACTTAACACTGAAGCTTTCTTT.

V is TRBV6-1 and J is TRBJ2-2; perhaps TRBD1 as D (6 bases). V lost 5 bases to trimming and J lost 6 bases, with 10 bases between them. This CDR3 has 13 residues. Germline CDR1 is MNHNS and CDR2 is SASEGT. The CDR3 loop reads CASSQTGPGELFF. The CDR3 nucleotides are TGTGCCAGCAGTCAAACAGGGCCCGGGGAGCTGTTTTTT.

In its sample, this clonotype was seen many times. V and J are TRBV3-1 and TRBJ2-7; D remains unclear. The CDR3 totals 15 residues. Germline CDR1 LGHDT, CDR2 YNNKEL (reference sequence). Trimming pared 1 base from V and 2 bases from J, leaving 12 bases between. CDR3 sequence (DNA): TGTGCCAGCAGCCAAGCTCCGGGTCCAGCCTACGAGCAGTACTTC. Its protein is CASSQAPGPAYEQYF.

J is TRBJ2-7 and V is TRBV28; no clear D. Germline V gene sequence: CDR1 MDHEN, CDR2 SYDVKM. The V gene lost 5 bases and the J gene lost 7 bases, with 12 bases spanning the gap. This CDR3 has 12 amino acids. CDR3 sequence: CASSNLIWEQYF. The CDR3 DNA is TGTGCCAGCAGTAACCTCATATGGGAGCAGTACTTC. Full variable domain (rest looked up from reference TRBV28 and TRBJ2-7): DVKVTQSSRYLVKRTGEKVFLECVQDMDHENMFWYRQDPGLGLRLIYFSYDVKMKEKGDIPEGYSVSREKKERFSLILESASTNQTSMYLCASSNLIWEQYFGPGTRLTVT.

This clonotype has a count of ten or more. The DNA is left out, because the CDR3 cannot be placed on it with certainty; the CDR3 is given as TCRdb lists it. CDR3 residues: CASSSSTSGYNEQFF. The chain employs TRBV27 and TRBJ2-1; TRBD2 reflects the table's D call only, with no check against the DNA. The length of the CDR3 is 15 amino acids, counting both ends. Looked up from germline, CDR1 is MNHEY and CDR2 is SMNVEV (reference sequence).

This clonotype was found a few times. The V gene is TRBV20-1, the J gene TRBJ2-6; D gene unclear. The CDR3 is made up of 14 amino acids. From germline, CDR1 is DFQATT and CDR2 SNEGSKA (reference sequence). Between the trimmed V and J ends, which lost 5 bases and 0 bases, there was a span of 8 bases. CDR3 nucleotides: TGCAGTGCTCGAACCCCCTCTGGGGCCAACGTCCTGACTTTC. It codes for CSARTPSGANVLTF.

About this clonotype itself: A much larger clone lies a single base off, so this may be a read error. The chain has TRBV6-5 and TRBJ2-5; D remains unclear. Germline-derived CDR1 and CDR2 are MNHEY and SVGAGI. CDR3 length: 15 amino acids. The CDR3 spells CASSYSLNLQETQCF. CDR3 coding DNA: TGTGCCAGCAGTTACTCGCTGAACCTCCAAGAGACCCAGTGCTTC.

In this sample, this clonotype turned up many times. The chain employs TRBV7-9 and TRBJ2-2; a possible D gene is TRBD1 (6 bases). V was cut by 0 bases and J by 4 bases, with 9 bases left in between. The CDR3 sequence is 15 residues long. Germline-derived CDR1 and CDR2 are SEHNR and FQNEAQ (reference sequence). CDR3 sequence (DNA): TGTGCCAGCAGCTTAGCCAGGGGAAGCACCGGGGAGCTGTTTTTT. Translated: CASSLARGSTGELFF.

This clonotype has only a few counts. The V call is TRBV3-1, the J call TRBJ1-2, with D tentatively TRBD1 (6 bases). The V and J ends lost 5 bases and 0 bases respectively, with 19 bases between them. The CDR3 extends over 17 amino acids. The germline gives CDR1 LGHDT, CDR2 YNNKEL (reference sequence). CDR3 region: CASSYGQSDLPNYGYTF. The CDR3 DNA reads TGTGCCAGCAGCTATGGACAGAGTGATCTTCCTAACTATGGCTACACCTTC. The variable domain in full, completed from reference TRBV3-1 and TRBJ1-2, reads DTAVSQTPKYLVTQMGNDKSIKCEQNLGHDTMYWYKQDSKKFLKIMFSYNNKELIINETVPNRFSPKSPDKAHLNLHINSLELGDSAVYFCASSYGQSDLPNYGYTFGSGTRLTVV.

Ten or more counts support this clonotype. This rearrangement joins TRBV27 to TRBJ1-1, with D possibly matching TRBD1 (5 bases). The V end lost 3 bases, the J end lost 1 base, and 9 bases lay between the germline ends. CDR3 length: 14 amino acids. CDR1 is MNHEY and CDR2 is SMNVEV in the germline V gene (reference sequence). DNA for the CDR3: TGTGCCAGCAGTTTTGGGACGGCGAACACTGAAGCTTTCTTT. Its translation: CASSFGTANTEAFF.

J is TRBJ2-1 and V is TRBV12-3 or TRBV12-4, with a tentative D call TRBD1 (6 bases). V was trimmed by 6 bases and J by 10 bases, leaving 13 bases between them. This CDR3 is 12 amino acids long. CDR3 coding DNA: TGTGCCAGCAGAGATGGACAGTCAGAGCAGTTCTTC. Its translation is CASRDGQSEQFF.

This clonotype turned up a few times. The chain employs TRBV9 and TRBJ2-3; tentative D call: TRBD2 (5 bases). Germline loops: CDR1 SGDLS, CDR2 YYNGEE. Trimming stripped 0 bases from V and 8 bases from J, with 10 bases between. The CDR3 runs 13 residues. The DNA of the CDR3 is TGTGCCAGCAGCGTAGAGGCAGAGGGTACGCAGTATTTT. This sequence encodes CASSVEAEGTQYF.

This chain links TRBV6-2 or TRBV6-3 with TRBJ1-1, with D perhaps matching TRBD1 (5 bases). Deletions cut 5 bases from V and 3 bases from J, with 13 bases between. This CDR3 has 14 residues. The germline V gene has CDR1 MNHEY and CDR2 SVGEGT. Here the CDR3 reads CASSGSTGDTEAFF. CDR3 sequence (DNA): TGTGCCAGCAGTGGGTCCACGGGGGACACTGAAGCTTTCTTT.

The rearrangement joins TRBV28 to TRBJ2-1; D gene unclear. Germline V gene data show CDR1 as MDHEN and CDR2 as SYDVKM. CDR3 length equals 10 residues. V was clipped by 2 bases and J by 9 bases, with 2 bases between them. Here the CDR3 reads CASSLSEQFF. CDR3 nucleotide sequence: TGTGCCAGCAGTTTAAGTGAGCAGTTCTTC.

This clonotype showed up just a few times. The J gene is TRBJ1-3, the V gene TRBV11-2; unclear D gene. Germline V gene data show CDR1 as SGHAT and CDR2 as FQNNGV. This CDR3 comprises 19 residues. V was trimmed by 7 bases and J by 0 bases, leaving 25 bases between them. CDR3 sequence reads: CASNPEPGGRVSSGNTIYF. In DNA, the CDR3 is TGTGCCAGCAACCCCGAACCGGGCGGGAGGGTTAGCTCTGGAAACACCATATATTTT.

This clonotype was detected only a few times. V and J are TRBV4-1 and TRBJ2-1, with D perhaps matching TRBD2 (6 bases). With 1 base removed from V and 3 bases from J, the gap between germline ends came to 16 bases. This CDR3 contains 17 residues. Germline CDR1 and CDR2: MGHRA and YSYEKL. The CDR3 sequence: CASSQGRLGSGYNEQFF. CDR3 DNA sequence: TGCGCCAGCAGCCAAGGAAGACTTGGTAGCGGCTACAATGAGCAGTTCTTC.

This clonotype was seen only a few times. J is TRBJ1-5 and V is TRBV5-1; D remains ambiguous. The CDR3 covers 15 residues. Germline values: CDR1 SGHRS, CDR2 YFSETQ. The V end lost 1 base, the J end lost 0 bases, and 8 bases lay between the germline ends. DNA of the CDR3: TGCGCCAGCAGCTTGTTTGGAGATAGCAATCAGCCCCAGCATTTT. Protein: CASSLFGDSNQPQHF.